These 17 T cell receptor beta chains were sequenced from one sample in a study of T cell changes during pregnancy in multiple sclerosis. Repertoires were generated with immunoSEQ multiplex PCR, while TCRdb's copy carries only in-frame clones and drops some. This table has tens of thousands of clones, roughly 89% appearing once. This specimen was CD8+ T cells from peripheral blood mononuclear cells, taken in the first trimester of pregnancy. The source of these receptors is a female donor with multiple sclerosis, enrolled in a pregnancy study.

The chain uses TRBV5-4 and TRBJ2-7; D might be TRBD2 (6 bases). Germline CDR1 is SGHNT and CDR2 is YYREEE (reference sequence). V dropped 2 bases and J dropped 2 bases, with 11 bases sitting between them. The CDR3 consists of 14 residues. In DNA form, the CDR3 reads TGTGCCAGCAGCTTCCGGGGGTCGGCCTACGAGCAGTACTTC. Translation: CASSFRGSAYEQYF.

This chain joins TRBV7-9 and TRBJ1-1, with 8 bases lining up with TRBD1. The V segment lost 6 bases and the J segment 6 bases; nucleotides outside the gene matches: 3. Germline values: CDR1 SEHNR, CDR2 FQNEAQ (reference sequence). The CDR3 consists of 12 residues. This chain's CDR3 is CASSSTGAEAFF. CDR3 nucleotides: TGTGCCAGCAGTTCGACAGGGGCTGAAGCTTTCTTT.

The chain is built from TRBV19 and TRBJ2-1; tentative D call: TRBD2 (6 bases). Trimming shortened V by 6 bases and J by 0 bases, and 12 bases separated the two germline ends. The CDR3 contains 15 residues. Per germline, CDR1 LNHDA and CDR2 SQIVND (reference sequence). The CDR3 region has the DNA TGTGCCAGTAGCGCCGACGGGAGCTCCTACAATGAGCAGTTCTTC. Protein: CASSADGSSYNEQFF. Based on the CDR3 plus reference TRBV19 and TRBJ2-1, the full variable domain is DGGITQSPKYLFRKEGQNVTLSCEQNLNHDAMYWYRQDPGQGLRLIYYSQIVNDFQKGDIAEGYSVSREKKESFPLTVTSAQKNPTAFYLCASSADGSSYNEQFFGPGTRLTVL.

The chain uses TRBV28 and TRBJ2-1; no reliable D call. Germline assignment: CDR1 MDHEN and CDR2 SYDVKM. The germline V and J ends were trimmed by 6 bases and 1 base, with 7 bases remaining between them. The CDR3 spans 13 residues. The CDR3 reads CASRSISYNEQFF. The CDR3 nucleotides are TGTGCCAGCAGGTCCATTTCCTACAATGAGCAGTTCTTC.

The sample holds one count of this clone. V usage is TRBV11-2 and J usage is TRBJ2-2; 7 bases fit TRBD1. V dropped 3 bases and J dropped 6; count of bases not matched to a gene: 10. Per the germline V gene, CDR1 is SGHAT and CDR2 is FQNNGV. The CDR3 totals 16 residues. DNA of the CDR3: TGTGCCAGCAGCTTCGGGACAGTTGTCATCGCCGGGGAGCTGTTTTTT. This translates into CASSFGTVVIAGELFF.

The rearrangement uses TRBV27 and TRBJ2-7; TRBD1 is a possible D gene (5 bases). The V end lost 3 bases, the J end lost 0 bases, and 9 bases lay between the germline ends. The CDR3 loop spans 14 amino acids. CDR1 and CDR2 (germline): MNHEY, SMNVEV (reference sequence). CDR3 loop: CASSFGRASYEQYF. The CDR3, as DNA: TGTGCCAGCAGTTTCGGCAGGGCCTCCTACGAGCAGTACTTC.

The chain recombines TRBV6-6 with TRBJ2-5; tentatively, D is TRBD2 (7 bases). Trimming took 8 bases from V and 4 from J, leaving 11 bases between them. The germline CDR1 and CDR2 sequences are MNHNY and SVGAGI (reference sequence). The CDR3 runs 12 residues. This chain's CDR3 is CASVGGPETQYF. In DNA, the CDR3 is TGTGCCAGCGTCGGGGGGCCAGAGACCCAGTACTTC.

The CDR3 protein is CASSQEKREGYTDTQYF. CDR3 nucleotides: TGCGCCAGCAGCCAAGAAAAGCGGGAGGGCTACACAGATACGCAGTATTTT. This chain uses TRBV4-1 with TRBJ2-3, with 10 bases lining up with TRBD2. The V gene's germline CDR1 is MGHRA and CDR2 YSYEKL. The ends lost 0 bases at V and 2 bases at J; junction bases unmatched: 5. This CDR3 has 17 residues.

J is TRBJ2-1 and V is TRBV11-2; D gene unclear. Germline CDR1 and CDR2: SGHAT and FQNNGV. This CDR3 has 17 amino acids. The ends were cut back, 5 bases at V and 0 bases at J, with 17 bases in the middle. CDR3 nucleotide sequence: TGTGCCAGCAGCGCTCCTAGGAGACCCAGCTCCTACAATGAGCAGTTCTTC. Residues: CASSAPRRPSSYNEQFF. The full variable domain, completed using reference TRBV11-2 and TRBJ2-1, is EAGVAQSPRYKIIEKRQSVAFWCNPISGHATLYWYQQILGQGPKLLIQFQNNGVVDDSQLPKDRFSAERLKGVDSTLKIQPAKLEDSAVYLCASSAPRRPSSYNEQFFGPGTRLTVL.

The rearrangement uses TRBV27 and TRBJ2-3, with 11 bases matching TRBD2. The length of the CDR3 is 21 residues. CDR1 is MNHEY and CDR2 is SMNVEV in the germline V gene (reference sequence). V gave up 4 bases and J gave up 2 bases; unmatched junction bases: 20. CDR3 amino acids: CASSSPIAGGEGGATTDTQYF. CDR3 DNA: TGTGCCAGCAGTTCTCCCATAGCGGGAGGGGAGGGAGGAGCCACCACAGATACGCAGTATTTT.

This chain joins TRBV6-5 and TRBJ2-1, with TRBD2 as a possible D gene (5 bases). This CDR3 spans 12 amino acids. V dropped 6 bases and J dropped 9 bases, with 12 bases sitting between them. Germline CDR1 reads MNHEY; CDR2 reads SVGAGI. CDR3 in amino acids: CASRDSAAEQFF. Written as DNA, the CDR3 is TGTGCCAGCAGAGATAGCGCTGCTGAGCAGTTCTTC.

CDR3 in amino acids: CASSPQGTHDEQFF. The CDR3 DNA sequence: TGTGCCAGCAGTCCACAGGGTACCCACGATGAGCAGTTCTTC. The chain combines TRBV6-4 with TRBJ2-1; maybe TRBD1 (6 bases). The CDR3 covers 14 residues. Germline lookup yields CDR1 MRHNA and CDR2 SNTAGT. Between the trimmed V and J ends, which lost 5 bases and 8 bases, there was a span of 16 bases.

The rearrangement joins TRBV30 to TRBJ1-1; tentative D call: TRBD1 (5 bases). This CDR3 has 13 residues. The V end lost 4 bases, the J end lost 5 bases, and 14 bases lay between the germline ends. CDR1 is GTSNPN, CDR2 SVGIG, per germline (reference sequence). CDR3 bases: TGTGCCTGGAATCCGGGACTTCTAACTGAAGCTTTCTTT. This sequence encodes CAWNPGLLTEAFF. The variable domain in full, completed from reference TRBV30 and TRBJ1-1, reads SQTIHQWPATLVQPVGSPLSLECTVEGTSNPNLYWYRQAAGRGLQLLFYSVGIGQISSEVPQNLSASRPQDRQFILSSKKLLLSDSGFYLCAWNPGLLTEAFFGQGTRLTVV.

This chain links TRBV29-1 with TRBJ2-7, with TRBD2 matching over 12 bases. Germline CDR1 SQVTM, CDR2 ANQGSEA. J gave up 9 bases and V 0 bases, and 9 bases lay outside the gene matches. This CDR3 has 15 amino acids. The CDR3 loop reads CSVEDPLAGGHRQYF. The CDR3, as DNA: TGCAGCGTTGAAGATCCGCTAGCGGGAGGGCATAGGCAGTACTTC.

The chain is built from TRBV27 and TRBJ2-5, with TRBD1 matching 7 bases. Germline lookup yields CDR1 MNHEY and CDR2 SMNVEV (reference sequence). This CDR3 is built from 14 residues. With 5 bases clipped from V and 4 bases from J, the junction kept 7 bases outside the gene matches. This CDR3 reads CASSTRGPGETQYF. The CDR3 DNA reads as TGTGCCAGCAGTACAAGGGGGCCGGGAGAGACCCAGTACTTC.

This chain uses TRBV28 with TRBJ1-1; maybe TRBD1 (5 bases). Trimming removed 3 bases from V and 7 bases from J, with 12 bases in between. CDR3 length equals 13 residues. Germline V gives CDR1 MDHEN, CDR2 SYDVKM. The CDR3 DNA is TGTGCCAGCAGTTTCCGCGGACACATTGAAGCTTTCTTT. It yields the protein CASSFRGHIEAFF.

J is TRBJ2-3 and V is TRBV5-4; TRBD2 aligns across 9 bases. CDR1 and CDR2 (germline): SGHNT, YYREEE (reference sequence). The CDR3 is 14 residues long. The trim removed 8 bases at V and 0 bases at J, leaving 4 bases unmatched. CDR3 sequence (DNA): TGTGCCAGTCCGCGGGGGGGGAGCACAGATACGCAGTATTTT. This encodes CASPRGGSTDTQYF.